This T cell receptor beta chain appears in the sequencing data of a study of CD8 T cells in ankylosing spondylitis. TCRdb processed the 5' RACE reads anew with MiXCR; each CDR3 protein has one entry. The table lists about 44,000 distinct CDR3 sequences, 9.5% to 11% of them singletons. This clonotype was observed many times. Germline V gene data show CDR1 as DFQATT and CDR2 as SNEGSKA (reference sequence). This CDR3 contains 18 residues. Trimming removed 3 bases from V and 0 bases from J, with 21 bases in between. Source material: blood, either unsorted or a sorted T cell fraction (not recorded which). The chain combines TRBV20-1 with TRBJ2-1; D may be TRBD2 (6 bases). The clonotype comes from a male donor with ankylosing spondylitis or in good health (not recorded which). The CDR3 sequence is CSASPPPLAVSSYNEQFF. CDR3 sequence (DNA): TGCAGTGCTAGCCCCCCCCCTTTAGCGGTGAGCTCCTACAATGAGCAGTTCTTC.